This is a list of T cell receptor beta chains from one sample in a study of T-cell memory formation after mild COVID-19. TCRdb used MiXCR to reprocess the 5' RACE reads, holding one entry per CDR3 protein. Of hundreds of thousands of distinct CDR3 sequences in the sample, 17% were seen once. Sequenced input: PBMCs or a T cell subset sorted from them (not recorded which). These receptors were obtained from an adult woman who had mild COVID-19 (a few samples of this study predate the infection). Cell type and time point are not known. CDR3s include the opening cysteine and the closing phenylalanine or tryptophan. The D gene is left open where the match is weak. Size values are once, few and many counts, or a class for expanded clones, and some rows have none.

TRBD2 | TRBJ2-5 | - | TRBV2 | TGTGCCAGCAGTGAGGCTAGCGGGAGTCGGGAGACCCAGTACTTC | CASSEASGSRETQYF
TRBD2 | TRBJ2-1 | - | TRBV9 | TGTGCCAGCAGCGTAGGGGGGACTAGCGGGGCCTCCTACAATGAGCAGTTCTTC | CASSVGGTSGASYNEQFF
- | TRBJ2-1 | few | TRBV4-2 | TGTGCCAGCAGCCCCCCTTGGGCAGGGTCCCATGAGCAGTTCTTC | CASSPPWAGSHEQFF
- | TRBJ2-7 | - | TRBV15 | TGTGCCACCAGCTCGGAAGGACGGATACAGTACTTC | CATSSEGRIQYF
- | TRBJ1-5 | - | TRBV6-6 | TGTGCCAGCAGTGCAGGCAACTCCAATCAGCCCCAGCATTTT | CASSAGNSNQPQHF
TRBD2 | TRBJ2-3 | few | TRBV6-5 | TGTGCCAGCAGGTCCCCCCGGACTAGCGGGAGCACAGATACGCAGTATTTT | CASRSPRTSGSTDTQYF
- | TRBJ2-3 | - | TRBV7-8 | TGTGCCAGCAGCTTTCAGGGGAATACGCAGTATTTT | CASSFQGNTQYF
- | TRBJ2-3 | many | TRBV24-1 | TGTGCCACCAGTGAGGCAGATACGCAGTATTTT | CATSEADTQYF
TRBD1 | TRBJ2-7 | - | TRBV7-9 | TGTGCCAGCCAGGATTGGGACAGGAACTCCTACGAGCAGTACTTC | CASQDWDRNSYEQYF
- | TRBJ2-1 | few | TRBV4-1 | TGCGCCAGCAGCCAAGTGTCCGGGGCCTACAATGAGCAGTTCTTC | CASSQVSGAYNEQFF
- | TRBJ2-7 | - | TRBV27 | TGTGCCAGCAGTCCTTACCGGGACGGATACGAGCAGTACTTC | CASSPYRDGYEQYF
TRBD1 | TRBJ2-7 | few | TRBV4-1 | TGCGCCAGCAGCCAGCAACAGGGGACGACCTACGAGCAGTACTTC | CASSQQQGTTYEQYF
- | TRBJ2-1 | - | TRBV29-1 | TGCAGCGTTGGCAGGGTTGAGCAGTTCTTC | CSVGRVEQFF
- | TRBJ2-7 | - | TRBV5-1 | TGCGCCAGCAGCCCCCGGGTAGCTCTGGAGCAGTACTTC | CASSPRVALEQYF
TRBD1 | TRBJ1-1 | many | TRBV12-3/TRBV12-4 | TGTGCCAATGACAGGGGACCGAACACTGAAGCTTTCTTT | CANDRGPNTEAFF
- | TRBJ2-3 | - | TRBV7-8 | TGTGCCAGCAGCTTAGGTCGGGTTTTTCGCACAGATACGCAGTATTTT | CASSLGRVFRTDTQYF
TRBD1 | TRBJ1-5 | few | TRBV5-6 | TGTGCCAGCAGCTTGTTCGGGACAGGGGTTAGCAATCAGCCCCAGCATTTT | CASSLFGTGVSNQPQHF
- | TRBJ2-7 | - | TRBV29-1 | TGCAGCGGGCTCGCCGCGGGTTACGAGCAGTACTTC | CSGLAAGYEQYF
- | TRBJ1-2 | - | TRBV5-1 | TGCGCCAGCAGCTCGGAGGGTCTGAAAGGCTATGGCTACACCTTC | CASSSEGLKGYGYTF
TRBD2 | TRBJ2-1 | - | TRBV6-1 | TGTGCCAGCAGTGCCCGACTAGCGGACAATGAGCAGTTCTTC | CASSARLADNEQFF
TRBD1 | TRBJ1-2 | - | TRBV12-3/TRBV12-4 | TGTGCCAGCAGGTACCCGGGACAGGGGGCGAATAACTATGGCTACACCTTC | CASRYPGQGANNYGYTF
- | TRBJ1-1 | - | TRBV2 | TGTGCCAGCAGCGGCACACGGAACACTGAAGCTTTCTTT | CASSGTRNTEAFF
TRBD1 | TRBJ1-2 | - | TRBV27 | TGTGCCAGCAGCCCACAGAACAGGGGAAGTGGCTACACCTTC | CASSPQNRGSGYTF
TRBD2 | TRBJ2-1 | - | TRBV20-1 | TGCAGTGCTAGAGATCGACTAGCGGTAGTCTTCTCGCATGAGCAGTTCTTC | CSARDRLAVVFSHEQFF
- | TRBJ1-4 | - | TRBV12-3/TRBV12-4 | TGTGCCAGCAGTCCGACCCGGGGTGGGTCGGGTGAAAAACTGTTTTTT | CASSPTRGGSGEKLFF
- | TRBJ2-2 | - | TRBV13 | TGTGCCAGCAGAACCCGGGCCGGGGAGCTGTTTTTT | CASRTRAGELFF
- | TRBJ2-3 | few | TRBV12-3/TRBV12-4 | TGTGCCAGCAGTTTATTAGGGATCACAGATACGCAGTATTTT | CASSLLGITDTQYF
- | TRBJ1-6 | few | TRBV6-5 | TGTGCCAGCAGTCCCCGGGCAGGCGGGGGTTCACCCCTCCACTTT | CASSPRAGGGSPLHF
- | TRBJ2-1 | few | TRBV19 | TGTGCCAGTAGGGACAGCGGGGCGCCCTACAATGAGCAGTTCTTC | CASRDSGAPYNEQFF
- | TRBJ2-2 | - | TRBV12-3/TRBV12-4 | TGTGCCAGCATCCCCGGACAACCATTGGGCACCGGGGAGCTGTTTTTT | CASIPGQPLGTGELFF
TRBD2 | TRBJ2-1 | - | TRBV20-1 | TGCAGTGCTAGACCCCGGACTAGCGGGGACTACAATGAGCAGTTCTTC | CSARPRTSGDYNEQFF
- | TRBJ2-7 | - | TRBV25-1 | TGTGCCACCCGTCGGTCCACCTACGAGCAGTACTTC | CATRRSTYEQYF
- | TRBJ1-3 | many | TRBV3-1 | TGTGCCAGCAGCCCGTCTCAGGTTGGGTCTGGAAACACCATATATTTT | CASSPSQVGSGNTIYF
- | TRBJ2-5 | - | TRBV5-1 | TGCGCCAGCAGCTTGGATGCGGGGTTGCAGACCCAGTACTTC | CASSLDAGLQTQYF
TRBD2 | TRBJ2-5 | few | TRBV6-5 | TGTGCCAGCAGCGAGACTAGCGGGGAGTACCAAGAGACCCAGTACTTC | CASSETSGEYQETQYF
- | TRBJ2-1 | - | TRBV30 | TGTGCCTGGGGGCGGGACATGAGAAACAATGAGCAGTTCTTC | CAWGRDMRNNEQFF
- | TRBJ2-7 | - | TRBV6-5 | TGTGCCAGCAGTTACTCGGCCCCGGCCTACGAGCAGTACTTC | CASSYSAPAYEQYF
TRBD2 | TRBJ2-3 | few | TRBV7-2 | TGTGCCAGCAGCTCCCGGACTAGCGGGAGTGGGCAGTATTTT | CASSSRTSGSGQYF
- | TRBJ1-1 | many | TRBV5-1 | TGTGCCAGCAGTACAGGTGGGAACACTGAAGCTTTCTTT | CASSTGGNTEAFF
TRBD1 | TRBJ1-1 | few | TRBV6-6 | TGTGCCAGCAGTAAGACTTGGACAGGAAGGGACACTGAAGCTTTCTTT | CASSKTWTGRDTEAFF
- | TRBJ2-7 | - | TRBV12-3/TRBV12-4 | TGTGCCAGCAGCCACGGTGCCTACGAGCAGTACTTC | CASSHGAYEQYF
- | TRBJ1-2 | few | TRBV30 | TGTGCCTGGACAACCCCTGGGGGTTACTATGGCTACACCTTC | CAWTTPGGYYGYTF
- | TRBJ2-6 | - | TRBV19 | TGTGCCAGTAGTATGGCCTTCTCTGGGGCCAACGTCCTGACTTTC | CASSMAFSGANVLTF
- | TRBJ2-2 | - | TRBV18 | TGTGCCAGCTCGCAATGGGAAAACACCGGGGAGCTGTTTTTT | CASSQWENTGELFF
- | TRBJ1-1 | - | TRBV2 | TGTGCCAGCAGGGGACTTGCTGAAGCTTTCTTT | CASRGLAEAFF
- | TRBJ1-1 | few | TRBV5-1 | TGCGCCAGCAGTGAAAGATGGGGTAACACTGAAGCTTTCTTT | CASSERWGNTEAFF
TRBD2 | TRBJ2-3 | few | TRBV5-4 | TGTGCCAGCAGCCTTCCCGGGACTAACACAGATACGCAGTATTTT | CASSLPGTNTDTQYF
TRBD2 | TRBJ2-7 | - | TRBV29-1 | TGCAGCGTTGGGGGCGGGGAGGGGCACCACGAGCAGTACTTC | CSVGGGEGHHEQYF
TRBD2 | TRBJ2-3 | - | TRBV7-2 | TGTGCCAGCAGCACCGGACTAGCGGGATCAGATACGCAGTATTTT | CASSTGLAGSDTQYF
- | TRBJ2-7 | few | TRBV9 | TGTGCCAGCAGCGAGACGGGACAATCAAACGAGCAGTACTTC | CASSETGQSNEQYF
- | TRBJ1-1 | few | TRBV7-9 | TGTGCCAGCAGCTTAGCCAGTAGTGAAGCTTTCTTT | CASSLASSEAFF
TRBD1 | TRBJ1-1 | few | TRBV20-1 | TGCAGTGCTAGAGGAGTCCTTAGACAGGGGGGGATGAACACTGAAGCTTTCTTT | CSARGVLRQGGMNTEAFF
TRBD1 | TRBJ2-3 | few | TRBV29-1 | TGCAGCGTTCCGGACAGGGTTACAGATACGCAGTATTTT | CSVPDRVTDTQYF
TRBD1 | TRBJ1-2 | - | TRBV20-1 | TGCAGTGCTAGTCTCTCTGTGGGCACAGGGGGCGGCGGCTACACCTTC | CSASLSVGTGGGGYTF